The 8 T cell receptor beta chains below come from one sample, sequenced in a study of blood T cells in healthy people across ages. Alongside a J-beta primer mix, a sample-barcoded 5' primer served in a second PCR lasting roughly 6 to 11 cycles. TCRdb ran MiXCR on the 5' RACE reads and lists one entry per CDR3 protein. There are 780,000 or so distinct CDR3 sequences in the sample; about 55% occur only once, and 41% lies in the top ten. The sample consisted of blood. All receptors derive from a man of 80 years or more in good health.

A few counts support this clonotype. The rearrangement links TRBV7-2 to TRBJ2-7; 9 nucleotides match TRBD1. The ends lost 1 base at V and 2 bases at J; junction bases unmatched: 3. Germline V CDR1 and CDR2: SGHTA, FQGNSA. The CDR3 totals 15 residues. Here the CDR3 reads CASSLEGTGTYEQYF. The CDR3 DNA is TGTGCCAGCAGCTTAGAGGGGACAGGGACCTACGAGCAGTACTTC. The full variable domain, rest sourced from reference TRBV7-2 and TRBJ2-7, is GAGVSQSPSNKVTEKGKDVELRCDPISGHTALYWYRQSLGQGLEFLIYFQGNSAPDKSGLPSDRFSAERTGGSVSTLTIQRTQQEDSAVYLCASSLEGTGTYEQYFGPGTRLTVT.

The rearrangement joins TRBV12-3 or TRBV12-4 to TRBJ1-5; the D is unclear. Trimming left V 4 bases short and J 0 bases short, with 10 bases between. The CDR3 is 15 residues long. The CDR3 nucleotides are TGTGCCAGCAGTTCACCGATGAATAGCAATCAGCCCCAGCATTTT. Residues: CASSSPMNSNQPQHF.

This rearrangement joins TRBV5-1 to TRBJ2-3, with a weak D call TRBD1 (6 bases). Trimming left V 4 bases short and J 14 bases short, with 23 bases between. There are 14 residues in the CDR3. Germline loops: CDR1 SGHRS, CDR2 YFSETQ. The CDR3 DNA follows: TGCGCCAGCAGCCCACCTTGGGGGCACAGATACGCGTATTTT. This gives the protein CASSPPWGHRYAYF.

This clonotype was detected only a few times. The rearrangement links TRBV28 to TRBJ1-2; the D is unclear. Germline assignment: CDR1 MDHEN and CDR2 SYDVKM. The CDR3 consists of 11 residues. V was trimmed by 10 bases and J by 0 bases, leaving 6 bases between them. The DNA of the CDR3 is TGTGCCACATCCACTAACTATGGCTACACCTTC. Its translation: CATSTNYGYTF.

The V and J genes are TRBV5-1 and TRBJ1-5, with TRBD1 identical over 7 bases. Germline V lookup: CDR1 SGHRS, CDR2 YFSETQ. The CDR3 has 16 amino acids. J lost 6 bases, V lost 4 bases, and 13 bases had no gene match. The CDR3 region is CASSTQQGREGQPQHF. For the CDR3, the DNA is TGCGCCAGCAGCACTCAACAGGGGAGGGAGGGTCAGCCCCAGCATTTT. The variable domain in full, with the rest retrieved from reference TRBV5-1 and TRBJ1-5, is KAGVTQTPRYLIKTRGQQVTLSCSPISGHRSVSWYQQTPGQGLQFLFEYFSETQRNKGNFPGRFSGRQFSNSRSEMNVSTLELGDSALYLCASSTQQGREGQPQHFGDGTRLSIL.

This chain joins TRBV20-1 and TRBJ2-1; 7 bases agree with TRBD2. Unmatched junction bases numbered 5, after V lost 3 bases and J lost 3 bases. Germline loops: CDR1 DFQATT, CDR2 SNEGSKA (reference sequence). The CDR3 sequence is 14 residues long. The CDR3 region is CSARGEGYYNEQFF. The CDR3 bases are TGCAGTGCTAGGGGGGAGGGCTACTACAATGAGCAGTTCTTC.

The rearrangement links TRBV18 to TRBJ2-1, with 14 nucleotides matching TRBD2. Germline values: CDR1 KGHSH, CDR2 LQKENI. The CDR3 sequence is 16 residues long. V lost 6 bases and J lost 9; bases outside the gene matches: 10. The CDR3, as DNA: TGTGCCAGCTCCCTTGATTTGGGACTAGCGGGAGCTGAGCAGTTCTTC. As protein: CASSLDLGLAGAEQFF.

This clonotype came up a few times. V usage is TRBV29-1 and J usage is TRBJ2-7; 10 bases line up with TRBD1. The V gene's germline CDR1 is SQVTM and CDR2 ANQGSEA. J lost 2 bases, V lost 6 bases, and 4 bases had no gene match. The CDR3 is made up of 13 amino acids. CDR3 region: CSVRTGGPYEQYF. CDR3 sequence (DNA): TGCAGCGTGAGGACAGGGGGGCCCTACGAGCAGTACTTC.